Below are 16 T cell receptor beta chains sequenced from a single sample in a study of blood T cells in healthy people across ages. Next came a second PCR, run for about 7 to 12 cycles, which used a sample-barcoded 5' primer along with a J-beta primer mix. A single record per CDR3 protein comes from TCRdb applying MiXCR to the 5' RACE reads. The table shows 1.2 million to 1.5 million distinct CDR3 sequences, with 59% occurring only once. The sequencing sample was made of blood. These TCRs come from a man between 18 and 29 years old in good health.

This clonotype came up a few times. V gene TRBV12-3 or TRBV12-4 combines with J gene TRBJ2-5; 7 bases are a match to TRBD1. Losses at the gene ends were 5 bases for V and 0 bases for J; bases not matched to a gene: 3. CDR3 size: 14 residues. The CDR3 reads CASSTTGDQETQYF. CDR3 in DNA: TGTGCCAGCAGTACCACAGGGGACCAAGAGACCCAGTACTTC.

This clonotype has just a few counts. This chain uses TRBV20-1 with TRBJ2-3; D gene uncertain. The V and J ends lost 2 bases and 2 bases respectively, with 11 bases between them. Germline CDR1 is DFQATT and CDR2 is SNEGSKA (reference sequence). The CDR3 runs to 14 residues. Written as DNA, the CDR3 is TGCAGTGCTAGATTTGGTCCGGTCACAGATACGCAGTATTTT. Protein product: CSARFGPVTDTQYF.

V and J are TRBV6-1 and TRBJ2-6, with TRBD1 matching over 9 bases. V dropped 7 bases and J dropped 0; count of bases not matched to a gene: 13. Germline CDR1 reads MNHNS; CDR2 reads SASEGT. The CDR3 has 19 amino acids. This chain's CDR3 is CASTEIPGQGYSGANVLTF. The CDR3 coding sequence is TGTGCCAGCACCGAAATCCCGGGACAGGGATACTCTGGGGCCAACGTCCTGACTTTC.

This clonotype was counted once. The chain links TRBV12-3 or TRBV12-4 to TRBJ2-3; 8 nucleotides match TRBD2. The CDR3 is 16 residues long. Germline trimming cut 3 bases from V and 0 bases from J; bases unmatched to any gene: 5. Here the CDR3 reads CASSFGPGGSTDTQYF. CDR3 bases: TGTGCCAGCAGTTTTGGGCCGGGAGGGAGCACAGATACGCAGTATTTT.

This clonotype has just a few counts. The CDR3 DNA sequence: TGTGCCAGCAGCTTATTAAGTCGAGATACGCAGTATTTT. This codes for CASSLLSRDTQYF. The V gene is TRBV7-2, the J gene TRBJ2-3; the D is unclear. V dropped 2 bases and J dropped 5 bases, with 8 bases sitting between them. This CDR3 is 13 amino acids long. CDR1 SGHTA and CDR2 FQGNSA come from the germline V gene.

The chain employs TRBV29-1 and TRBJ1-2; no clear D. The CDR3 spans 13 residues. Germline CDR1 and CDR2: SQVTM and ANQGSEA. V was cut by 6 bases and J by 0 bases, with 11 bases left in between. The CDR3 DNA reads as TGCAGCGTCGGACTGTCCTCTAACTATGGCTACACCTTC. This codes for CSVGLSSNYGYTF.

V and J are TRBV7-6 and TRBJ1-4; D is unclear. CDR1 is SGHVS and CDR2 is FNYEAQ in the germline V gene. The CDR3 has 12 residues. The V end was cut by 5 bases, the J end by 8 bases, with 9 bases between. The CDR3 bases are TGTGCCAGCAGCCCCCGTGCAGAAAAACTGTTTTTT. As protein: CASSPRAEKLFF.

The chain combines TRBV2 with TRBJ2-7; a possible D gene is TRBD2 (7 bases). V was shortened by 8 bases and J by 0 bases, with 14 bases between the two germline ends. The CDR3 is 14 amino acids. Germline V gene lookup returns CDR1 SNHLY and CDR2 FYNNEI. The CDR3 nucleotides are TGTGCCAGCTTAAGGGGGGGACTCTCCTACGAGCAGTACTTC. It yields the protein CASLRGGLSYEQYF.

This chain links TRBV20-1 with TRBJ2-1, with TRBD2 matching over 9 bases. Germline V gives CDR1 DFQATT, CDR2 SNEGSKA (reference sequence). V was pared by 7 bases and J by 9 bases, with 19 bases of the junction left unmatched. There are 16 residues in the CDR3. CDR3 sequence: CSVNLPGGAGGTEQFF. CDR3 nucleotide sequence: TGCAGTGTCAACCTCCCGGGTGGTGCGGGAGGGACTGAGCAGTTCTTC.

This chain links TRBV4-1 with TRBJ2-1; possible D gene TRBD1, 6 bases. This CDR3 spans 16 amino acids. Per the germline V gene, CDR1 is MGHRA and CDR2 is YSYEKL. Trimming left V 1 base short and J 4 bases short, with 14 bases between. For the CDR3, the DNA is TGCGCCAGCAGCCAAGGAGGGGGTTCTCTATACAATGAGCAGTTCTTC. This translates into CASSQGGGSLYNEQFF.

With respect to this clonotype: At one end the junction does not follow the germline gene, possibly because of a read error. This rearrangement joins TRBV30 to TRBJ1-1; a possible D gene is TRBD1 (5 bases). The germline gives CDR1 GTSNPN, CDR2 SVGIG (reference sequence). The CDR3 totals 13 residues. The CDR3 DNA follows: TGTGCCTGGAGTGTACATAAGGACACCGAAGCTTTCTTT. Amino acid sequence: CAWSVHKDTEAFF.

Notes on this clonotype: The junction shows a germline mismatch at one end, possibly a read error. The chain recombines TRBV10-3 with TRBJ2-5; TRBD2 might be the D (6 bases). The CDR3 covers 17 residues. Germline V gene lookup returns CDR1 ENHRY and CDR2 SYGVKD. This CDR3 reads CAISVATGLLRQETLYF. The CDR3 DNA reads TGTGCCATCAGTGTAGCTACCGGACTACTCCGTCAAGAGACCCTGTACTTC.

This clonotype has only a few counts. One end of the junction fails to match germline, which may point to a read error. The CDR3: CASSQDPDQPQHF. DNA for the CDR3: TGTGCCAGCAGCCAAGATCCAGATCAGCCCCAGCATTTT. The chain employs TRBV4-1 and TRBJ1-5; no definite D call. CDR1 is MGHRA and CDR2 is YSYEKL in the germline V gene. This CDR3 contains 13 residues.

The rearrangement uses TRBV28 and TRBJ1-6; D gene ambiguous. The CDR3 contains 16 residues. Trimming shortened V by 5 bases and J by 7 bases, and 18 bases separated the two germline ends. The germline V gene has CDR1 MDHEN and CDR2 SYDVKM. In nucleotides, the CDR3 is TGTGCCAGCAGTCCTAGAAACCCGTATTGGAATTCACCCCTCCACTTT. As protein: CASSPRNPYWNSPLHF.

This chain connects TRBV20-1 to TRBJ1-6; the D is unclear. CDR1 is DFQATT and CDR2 is SNEGSKA in the germline V gene (reference sequence). Trimming shortened V by 6 bases and J by 0 bases, and 9 bases separated the two germline ends. This CDR3 has 14 amino acids. The CDR3 bases are TGCAGTGCCCCAGTAGGCTCCTATAATTCACCCCTCCACTTT. As protein: CSAPVGSYNSPLHF.

This clonotype was picked up a small number of times. The rearrangement links TRBV3-1 to TRBJ2-3; D is unresolved. CDR3 size: 14 residues. From germline, CDR1 is LGHDT and CDR2 YNNKEL (reference sequence). The V gene lost 4 bases and the J gene lost 3 bases, with 11 bases spanning the gap. CDR3 sequence reads: CASSLTRMTDTQYF. CDR3 DNA sequence: TGTGCCAGCAGCCTAACCCGGATGACAGATACGCAGTATTTT.